This T cell receptor beta chain is drawn from a study of blood T cell repertoires in COVID-19. The wider study: Acute and convalescent COVID-19 samples came from the United States, Italy and Spain. In each case, the material was cDNA or gDNA derived from T cells, B-cell-depleted T cells, or PBMCs.

The V gene's germline CDR1 is SGHRS and CDR2 YFSETQ. V was clipped by 1 base and J by 0 bases, with 19 bases between them. The CDR3 totals 18 residues. This clone was detected only once. In the original processing: Amplifying reference gene primers gave estimates of nucleated cell counts. The data were produced by immunoSEQ multiplex PCR, yet TCRdb's version contains in-frame clones alone and is incomplete. V, J and clone size are taken as reported in that table, and D and trimming were inferred from the DNA itself. The sample gives just over 15,000 clones, 86% of which show up once; less than 65% is in the top ten.

Sequencing was carried out using peripheral blood. The TCR sequence derives from a man in his 60s with acute or convalescent COVID-19. The chain uses TRBV5-1 and TRBJ1-2; D unresolved. CDR3 amino acids: CASSLKGPREGPNYGYTF. Written as DNA, the CDR3 is TGCGCCAGCAGCTTGAAAGGACCCCGGGAGGGCCCTAACTATGGCTACACCTTC.